The rows below give T cell receptor beta chains drawn from one sample of a study of human T cells and chemical hapten exposure. TCRdb itself ran the RACE reads through MiXCR, one entry per CDR3 protein. The sample yields more than 250,000 distinct CDR3 sequences, 8.6% seen once. The sequencing here drew on whole blood, taken in connection with sensitization to the hapten diphenylcyclopropenone (DPC). Receptors originate from a woman in her forties with alopecia areata. Some clones in this sample may be carry-over from other donors' samples. CDR3s include the opening cysteine and the closing phenylalanine or tryptophan. D genes are given only for firm matches. Size is omitted from some rows. Given values are once, few, many or a class for expanded clones.

V gene: TRBV20-1
J gene: TRBJ1-6
D gene: -
clone size: -
CDR3 DNA: TGCAGTGCTAGCATAGCAAGCTCCTATAATTCACCCCTCCACTTT
CDR3 protein: CSASIASSYNSPLHF

V gene: TRBV4-3
J gene: TRBJ2-7
D gene: -
clone size: -
CDR3 DNA: TGCGCCAGCAGCCAAGATCTTCGGGAAGGCGAGCAGTACTTC
CDR3 protein: CASSQDLREGEQYF

V gene: TRBV27
J gene: TRBJ2-7
D gene: -
clone size: many
CDR3 DNA: TGTGCCAGCAGGGGGAGCGCCTACGAGCAGTACTTC
CDR3 protein: CASRGSAYEQYF

V gene: TRBV6-2/TRBV6-3
J gene: TRBJ2-4
D gene: -
clone size: few
CDR3 DNA: TGTGCCACTTCTGTTAGGGGGGAGATAAATCTTCAGTACTTC
CDR3 protein: CATSVRGEINLQYF

V gene: TRBV5-4
J gene: TRBJ2-5
D gene: -
clone size: few
CDR3 DNA: TGTGCCAGCAGCGCAGACCCTGGGGAGACCCAGTACTTC
CDR3 protein: CASSADPGETQYF

V gene: TRBV7-2
J gene: TRBJ2-2
D gene: TRBD2
clone size: many
CDR3 DNA: TGTGCCAGCAGCCGCAGGACTAGCGGATTCGGCGGGGAGCTGTTTTTT
CDR3 protein: CASSRRTSGFGGELFF

V gene: TRBV12-3/TRBV12-4
J gene: TRBJ2-2
D gene: TRBD2
clone size: -
CDR3 DNA: TGTGCCAGCAGGTTACTAGCGGTAAACACCGGGGAGCTGTTTTTT
CDR3 protein: CASRLLAVNTGELFF

V gene: TRBV7-9
J gene: TRBJ2-2
D gene: TRBD1
clone size: few
CDR3 DNA: TGTGCCAGCAGCCAGAAACCGGGACAGGGGAACACCGGGGAGCTGTTTTTT
CDR3 protein: CASSQKPGQGNTGELFF

V gene: TRBV28
J gene: TRBJ2-3
D gene: TRBD2
clone size: few
CDR3 DNA: TGTGCCAGCAGTTTAATTGCCAGCGGGAGATCTACGCAGTATTTT
CDR3 protein: CASSLIASGRSTQYF

V gene: TRBV18
J gene: TRBJ2-1
D gene: -
clone size: -
CDR3 DNA: TGTGCCAGCTCACCGGGGACCCGGAATGAGCAGTTCTTC
CDR3 protein: CASSPGTRNEQFF

V gene: TRBV21-1
J gene: TRBJ2-7
D gene: -
clone size: few
CDR3 DNA: TGTGCCAGCAGCCCGGGCCCCAGCTCCTACGAGCAGTACTTC
CDR3 protein: CASSPGPSSYEQYF

V gene: TRBV5-1
J gene: TRBJ2-3
D gene: -
clone size: many
CDR3 DNA: TGCGCCAGCAGCTTGGAACCTAGCGAGACAGATACGCAGTATTTT
CDR3 protein: CASSLEPSETDTQYF

V gene: TRBV20-1
J gene: TRBJ2-3
D gene: -
clone size: -
CDR3 DNA: TGCAGTGCCGAGCCCCCTGCTGGCGGAGAAAGCACAGATACGCAGTATTTT
CDR3 protein: CSAEPPAGGESTDTQYF

V gene: TRBV5-6
J gene: TRBJ2-5
D gene: -
clone size: -
CDR3 DNA: TGTGCCAGCAGCCCGGGGAGGCCCAATATAGAGACCCAGTACTTC
CDR3 protein: CASSPGRPNIETQYF

V gene: TRBV21-1
J gene: TRBJ2-7
D gene: -
clone size: -
CDR3 DNA: TGTGCCAGCAGCAAAGGTGCAGGGAGGTCCTACGAGCAGTACTTC
CDR3 protein: CASSKGAGRSYEQYF

V gene: TRBV7-9
J gene: TRBJ1-1
D gene: -
clone size: -
CDR3 DNA: TGTGCCAGCGAGGGGCAGATTGAAGCTTTCTTT
CDR3 protein: CASEGQIEAFF

V gene: TRBV5-5
J gene: TRBJ2-3
D gene: -
clone size: many
CDR3 DNA: TGTGCCAGCAGATCGGACGTGACTACGCAGTATTTT
CDR3 protein: CASRSDVTTQYF

V gene: TRBV3-1
J gene: TRBJ2-2
D gene: -
clone size: few
CDR3 DNA: TGTGCCAGCAGCTGGGGACTGAACACCGGGGAGCTGTTTTTT
CDR3 protein: CASSWGLNTGELFF

V gene: TRBV12-3/TRBV12-4
J gene: TRBJ1-1
D gene: TRBD1
clone size: many
CDR3 DNA: TGTGCCAGCAGTTTGGGACAGGGAGGGACTGAAGCTTTCTTT
CDR3 protein: CASSLGQGGTEAFF

V gene: TRBV6-5
J gene: TRBJ2-7
D gene: TRBD2
clone size: -
CDR3 DNA: TGTGCCAGCAGACCCCCGGGTAGCGGGAGTAACGAGCAGTACTTC
CDR3 protein: CASRPPGSGSNEQYF

V gene: TRBV24-1
J gene: TRBJ2-1
D gene: -
clone size: many
CDR3 DNA: TGTGCCACCAGTGGCGTGACAGTCACGCTCTCCTACAATGAGCAGTTCTTC
CDR3 protein: CATSGVTVTLSYNEQFF

V gene: TRBV25-1
J gene: TRBJ2-4
D gene: TRBD1
clone size: -
CDR3 DNA: TGTGCCAGCAGTGAGGGGACCCTGGGCGGGACAGGGGACATTCAGTACTTC
CDR3 protein: CASSEGTLGGTGDIQYF

V gene: TRBV7-2
J gene: TRBJ2-3
D gene: TRBD2
clone size: many
CDR3 DNA: TGTGCCAGCAGCTTGGCGAGGGACTACCCCACAGATACGCAGTATTTT
CDR3 protein: CASSLARDYPTDTQYF

V gene: TRBV7-6
J gene: TRBJ2-1
D gene: TRBD2
clone size: few
CDR3 DNA: TGTGCCAGCAGCCTCTTAGCGGGAGAGAGGTACAATGAGCAGTTCTTC
CDR3 protein: CASSLLAGERYNEQFF

V gene: TRBV20-1
J gene: TRBJ2-7
D gene: TRBD2
clone size: few
CDR3 DNA: TGCAGTGCCCTGTATGTAGCGGGAGGGCCCTACGAGCAGTACTTC
CDR3 protein: CSALYVAGGPYEQYF

V gene: TRBV7-2
J gene: TRBJ1-1
D gene: -
clone size: -
CDR3 DNA: TGTGCCAGCAGCGCCCTGCGGACAGTTAACACTGAAGCTTTCTTT
CDR3 protein: CASSALRTVNTEAFF

V gene: TRBV28
J gene: TRBJ2-7
D gene: -
clone size: few
CDR3 DNA: TGTGCCAGCAGAGACGGAGGGGGCGCCATGCAGTACTTC
CDR3 protein: CASRDGGGAMQYF

V gene: TRBV28
J gene: TRBJ1-6
D gene: -
clone size: few
CDR3 DNA: TGTGACAGCCAGGCCGGGCAGGGAAGATCACCCCTCCACTTT
CDR3 protein: CDSQAGQGRSPLHF

V gene: TRBV6-5
J gene: TRBJ1-1
D gene: -
clone size: many
CDR3 DNA: TGTGCCAGCAGTACAGTGAACACTGAAGCTTTCTTT
CDR3 protein: CASSTVNTEAFF

V gene: TRBV20-1
J gene: TRBJ2-5
D gene: TRBD1
clone size: few
CDR3 DNA: TGCAGTGCTACCACAGGGGGCAACCAAGAGACCCAGTACTTC
CDR3 protein: CSATTGGNQETQYF

V gene: TRBV7-2
J gene: TRBJ2-3
D gene: -
clone size: few
CDR3 DNA: TGTGCCAGCAGCTTAGCGCCCCCGCGGCACGCGTCTAGCACAGATACGCAGTATTTT
CDR3 protein: CASSLAPPRHASSTDTQYF

V gene: TRBV10-3
J gene: TRBJ1-5
D gene: -
clone size: many
CDR3 DNA: TGTGCCATCAGTGAGGACAGGATAAATCAGCCCCAGCATTTT
CDR3 protein: CAISEDRINQPQHF

V gene: TRBV7-9
J gene: TRBJ2-5
D gene: -
clone size: few
CDR3 DNA: TGTGCCACCCGGCGGGAAGAGACCCAGTACTTC
CDR3 protein: CATRREETQYF

V gene: TRBV28
J gene: TRBJ2-1
D gene: -
clone size: few
CDR3 DNA: TGTGCCAGCAGTCAGTTGAAGCAGTTCTTC
CDR3 protein: CASSQLKQFF

V gene: TRBV2
J gene: TRBJ2-3
D gene: -
clone size: many
CDR3 DNA: TGTGCCAGCAGTTCACTCGGAAGTCGGGAGTATTTT
CDR3 protein: CASSSLGSREYF

V gene: TRBV7-2
J gene: TRBJ2-3
D gene: -
clone size: -
CDR3 DNA: TGTGCCAGCAGCTTAGTCACGGGAGTTCGGGAGCAGTATTTT
CDR3 protein: CASSLVTGVREQYF

V gene: TRBV4-3
J gene: TRBJ2-6
D gene: -
clone size: many
CDR3 DNA: TGCGCCAGCAAGCTGGAGATTCTACCGGGACTTAGCATCTCTGGGGCCAACGTCCTGACTTTC
CDR3 protein: CASKLEILPGLSISGANVLTF

V gene: TRBV6-6
J gene: TRBJ1-6
D gene: -
clone size: -
CDR3 DNA: TGTGCCAGCAGTTACCGCCGTCCCAGGGGAAGAAGGTTTGATTCACCCCTCCACTTT
CDR3 protein: CASSYRRPRGRRFDSPLHF

V gene: TRBV5-6
J gene: TRBJ1-1
D gene: TRBD1
clone size: -
CDR3 DNA: TGTGCCAGCAGTTTCACGACAGGGGGGGCTTTCTTT
CDR3 protein: CASSFTTGGAFF

V gene: TRBV6-2/TRBV6-3
J gene: TRBJ1-1
D gene: TRBD1
clone size: few
CDR3 DNA: TGTGCCACACGGGGGACAGGGGGGCTTGAAGCTTTCTTT
CDR3 protein: CATRGTGGLEAFF

V gene: TRBV28
J gene: TRBJ2-1
D gene: TRBD1
clone size: -
CDR3 DNA: TGTGCCAGCAGTTTGAATGCCCCGACAGGGGAGCAGTTCTTC
CDR3 protein: CASSLNAPTGEQFF

V gene: TRBV29-1
J gene: TRBJ1-5
D gene: TRBD1
clone size: many
CDR3 DNA: TGCAGCGTTGAAGGGCAGGGGGCAGGTCAGCCCCAGCATTTT
CDR3 protein: CSVEGQGAGQPQHF

V gene: TRBV12-3/TRBV12-4
J gene: TRBJ1-3
D gene: TRBD1
clone size: few
CDR3 DNA: TGTGCCAGCAGCCTTCCGATAGGACAGGTCTCTGGAAACACCATATATTTT
CDR3 protein: CASSLPIGQVSGNTIYF

V gene: TRBV14
J gene: TRBJ2-7
D gene: TRBD2
clone size: -
CDR3 DNA: TGTGCCAGCAGCAAAGGACTAGCCGGGTACGAGCAGTACTTC
CDR3 protein: CASSKGLAGYEQYF

V gene: TRBV20-1
J gene: TRBJ2-7
D gene: TRBD1
clone size: -
CDR3 DNA: TGCAGTGCTAGAGATCTCCCCCGCGACAGGGTTCGAGTCCACGAGCAGTACTTC
CDR3 protein: CSARDLPRDRVRVHEQYF